This T cell receptor (beta chain) was identified during a study of beta chain features in type 1 diabetes. As for the study in general: All samples together contributed 95 million to 110 million sorted cells for examination. Broader study findings: Shorter TCRB CDR3s, moderately but significantly so, were found in Type 1 diabetes patients in all four CD4+ subsets. A pattern of fewer insertions and more deletions at VDJ junctions was seen in type 1 diabetes patients.

The authors reverse transcribed all of the isolated RNA, so sequencing captured expressed TCRB transcripts. Clones were read by immunoSEQ multiplex PCR, and TCRdb kept only the in-frame ones, dropping some. Of approximately 360,000 clones listed, 10% to 15% are singletons. The CDR3 contains 16 residues. Germline-derived CDR1 and CDR2 are SGHDT and YYEEEE. With 1 base removed from V and 1 base from J, the gap between germline ends came to 12 bases. A few counts support this clone. What it binds is not known. There was one heparinised blood draw per donor, averaging around 100 mL. Sequences were obtained from naive CD4+ T cells from blood. The TCR sequence derives from a woman younger than 30 with type 1 diabetes. This chain connects TRBV5-6 to TRBJ1-5; D gene unclear. CDR3 nucleotide sequence: TGTGCCAGCAGCTTGTTGGGTGGCGGGAGCAATCAGCCCCAGCATTTT. This codes for CASSLLGGGSNQPQHF.